What follows describes a single T cell receptor beta chain. This specimen belongs to a study of blood T cell repertoires in COVID-19. The wider study: The United States, Italy and Spain provided the acute and convalescent COVID-19 samples.

Unmatched junction bases numbered 11, after V lost 3 bases and J lost 3 bases. There are 18 residues in the CDR3. Germline CDR1 is SGDLS and CDR2 is YYNGEE. In the authors' workflow: Estimation of nucleated cell counts was performed using reference gene primer amplification. The table came from immunoSEQ multiplex PCR; TCRdb's copy has only in-frame clones and leaves some out. V, J and clone size were drawn from that table, and D and trimming were deduced from the DNA. Here the sample spans some 230,000 clones, roughly four fifths being singletons. The source is a woman aged 25 to 39 who had recovered from COVID-19. V is TRBV9 and J is TRBJ2-7; 14 bases are a match to TRBD2. Specimen: peripheral blood. The CDR3 nucleotides are TGTGCCAGCAGCGACGGGACTAGCGGGAGTGGGGGGGACTACGAGCAGTACTTC. This encodes CASSDGTSGSGGDYEQYF. Full variable domain (rest looked up from reference TRBV9 and TRBJ2-7): DSGVTQTPKHLITATGQRVTLRCSPRSGDLSVYWYQQSLDQGLQFLIQYYNGEERAKGNILERFSAQQFPDLHSELNLSSLELGDSALYFCASSDGTSGSGGDYEQYFGPGTRLTVT.